The 15 T cell receptor beta chains given below trace back to one sample, sequenced in a study of blood T cell repertoires in COVID-19. TCRdb keeps only in-frame clones here, not all; method: immunoSEQ multiplex PCR. The sample yields about 370,000 clones, around 87% seen once. The sample comprised peripheral blood. These receptors were obtained from a man aged 18 to 30 with active or convalescent COVID-19.

This rearrangement joins TRBV7-8 to TRBJ1-1; D gene unclear. Germline V gives CDR1 SGHVS, CDR2 FQNEAQ. Trimming took 7 bases from V and 0 from J, leaving 15 bases between them. The CDR3 extends over 15 amino acids. Here the CDR3 reads CASIEQHRMNTEAFF. The CDR3, as DNA: TGTGCCAGCATCGAACAGCACCGCATGAACACTGAAGCTTTCTTT.

The rearrangement links TRBV11-2 to TRBJ2-5, with TRBD2 identical over 8 bases. The CDR3 extends over 14 amino acids. Germline CDR1 reads SGHAT; CDR2 reads FQNNGV. V was clipped by 1 base and J by 5 bases; unmatched bases: 3. The CDR3 nucleotides are TGTGCCAGCAGCTTAGCGGGGGGGATGGAGACCCAGTACTTC. Protein sequence: CASSLAGGMETQYF.

The chain uses TRBV6-5 and TRBJ2-7; TRBD2 might be the D (6 bases). The CDR3 totals 15 residues. V lost 5 bases and J 2 bases, leaving 16 bases between the germline ends. From germline, CDR1 is MNHEY and CDR2 SVGAGI. The CDR3 nucleotides read TGTGCCAGCAGTCGAAGTGGGGGGATTACCTACGAGCAGTACTTC. Amino acid sequence: CASSRSGGITYEQYF.

The V and J genes are TRBV2 and TRBJ1-3, with D possibly matching TRBD1 (6 bases). Deletions cut 4 bases from V and 1 base from J, with 14 bases between. The CDR3 loop spans 16 amino acids. CDR1 is SNHLY and CDR2 is FYNNEI in the germline V gene. The CDR3 loop reads CASSAGQGLSGNTIYF. DNA for the CDR3: TGTGCCAGCAGTGCTGGCCAGGGGCTTTCTGGAAACACCATATATTTT.

The gene calls are TRBV18 and TRBJ2-3; 9 bases are a match to TRBD1. CDR3 length: 17 residues. J lost 0 bases, V lost 3 bases, and 7 bases had no gene match. CDR1 is KGHSH, CDR2 LQKENI, per germline. The CDR3 is CASSPFLDRGSTDTQYF. The CDR3 DNA reads TGTGCCAGCTCACCCTTTCTCGACAGGGGGAGCACAGATACGCAGTATTTT. The full variable domain, rest sourced from reference TRBV18 and TRBJ2-3, is NAGVMQNPRHLVRRRGQEARLRCSPMKGHSHVYWYRQLPEEGLKFMVYLQKENIIDESGMPKERFSAEFPKEGPSILRIQQVVRGDSAAYFCASSPFLDRGSTDTQYFGPGTRLTVL.

The rearrangement uses TRBV7-6 and TRBJ2-3; 11 bases agree with TRBD2. Germline V gene lookup returns CDR1 SGHVS and CDR2 FNYEAQ. With V trimmed by 4 bases and J by 1 base, 1 base remained unmatched. The CDR3 is 15 residues long. The CDR3 coding sequence is TGTGCCAGCAGCTCACTAGCGGGGGGCACAGATACGCAGTATTTT. Translation: CASSSLAGGTDTQYF. Full variable domain (outside the CDR3, taken from reference TRBV7-6 and TRBJ2-3): GAGVSQSPRYKVTKRGQDVALRCDPISGHVSLYWYRQALGQGPEFLTYFNYEAQQDKSGLPNDRFSAERPEGSISTLTIQRTEQRDSAMYRCASSSLAGGTDTQYFGPGTRLTVL.

The table lists this clone with a count of one. The chain is built from TRBV21-1 and TRBJ1-5. TRBV21-1 is marked as a pseudogene. CDR3 length: 16 amino acids. CDR3 in DNA: TGTGCCAGCAGCAAAGCGCGGCTTTTTAGCAATCAGCCCCAGCATTTT. Residues: CASSKARLFSNQPQHF.

The CDR3 reads CATSTGTGTYNEQFF. In nucleotides, the CDR3 is TGTGCCACCAGCACCGGGACAGGGACCTACAATGAGCAGTTCTTC. The J gene is TRBJ2-1, the V gene TRBV15; TRBD1 matches at 9 bases. Germline lookup yields CDR1 LNHNV and CDR2 YYDKDF (reference sequence). V trimming: 4 bases; J trimming: 2 bases; junction bases outside the gene matches: 3. The CDR3 runs 15 residues.

In this sample, this clone turned up a few times. This rearrangement joins TRBV19 to TRBJ1-6, with unresolved D. The CDR3 sequence is 15 residues long. Trimming left V 5 bases short and J 5 bases short, with 13 bases between. Germline CDR1 is LNHDA and CDR2 is SQIVND (reference sequence). The chain's CDR3 is CASSWLPGDNSPLHF. The CDR3 nucleotides read TGTGCCAGTAGTTGGTTACCAGGCGATAATTCACCCCTCCACTTT.

V and J are TRBV5-1 and TRBJ2-1, with 10 bases aligning to TRBD2. V trimming: 6 bases; J trimming: 0 bases; junction bases outside the gene matches: 15. This CDR3 region has 19 residues. From germline, CDR1 is SGHRS and CDR2 YFSETQ. CDR3 sequence reads: CASIPRGGLADSSYNEQFF. The CDR3 coding sequence is TGCGCCAGCATCCCCCGGGGCGGACTAGCGGATAGCTCCTACAATGAGCAGTTCTTC.

The chain carries TRBV19 and TRBJ2-4, with 9 bases lining up with TRBD1. The CDR3 sequence is 17 residues long. CDR1 LNHDA and CDR2 SQIVND come from the germline V gene (reference sequence). J was trimmed by 3 bases and V by 3 bases; bases with no gene match: 9. Here the CDR3 reads CASSIPGTGSGKNIQYF. The CDR3 DNA is TGTGCCAGTAGTATCCCCGGGACAGGGTCGGGCAAAAACATTCAGTACTTC. The entire variable domain, with the rest obtained from reference TRBV19 and TRBJ2-4, is as follows: DGGITQSPKYLFRKEGQNVTLSCEQNLNHDAMYWYRQDPGQGLRLIYYSQIVNDFQKGDIAEGYSVSREKKESFPLTVTSAQKNPTAFYLCASSIPGTGSGKNIQYFGAGTRLSVL.

This clone was recorded only once. The chain couples TRBV19 to TRBJ2-1; 8 nucleotides match TRBD2. From germline, CDR1 is LNHDA and CDR2 SQIVND (reference sequence). V shed 5 bases, J shed 2 bases, and the junction held 5 bases outside the gene matches. The CDR3 runs to 15 residues. CDR3 sequence: CASSLTAGAYNEQFF. DNA of the CDR3: TGTGCCAGTAGTCTAACAGCGGGGGCCTACAATGAGCAGTTCTTC.

The chain combines TRBV11-2 with TRBJ2-7; 9 bases map to TRBD1. This CDR3 has 16 amino acids. Trimming cost V 4 bases and J 2 bases; bases outside gene matches: 9. CDR1 is SGHAT and CDR2 is FQNNGV in the germline V gene. This chain's CDR3 is CASSSLGQGTTYEQYF. The CDR3 DNA is TGTGCCAGCAGCTCACTTGGACAGGGGACTACCTACGAGCAGTACTTC.

This clone was found a few times. V usage is TRBV9 and J usage is TRBJ1-6; D not resolved. The ends were cut back, 1 base at V and 5 bases at J, with 4 bases in the middle. Germline V gene data show CDR1 as SGDLS and CDR2 as YYNGEE. The length of the CDR3 is 13 residues. The CDR3: CASSVHDNSPLHF. The CDR3 bases are TGTGCCAGCAGCGTACATGATAATTCACCCCTCCACTTT.

V is TRBV7-9 and J is TRBJ1-2, with D possibly TRBD1 on 5 matching bases. Trimming removed 5 bases at V and 4 bases at J, with 14 bases between. The CDR3 covers 14 residues. Germline loops: CDR1 SEHNR, CDR2 FQNEAQ (reference sequence). The DNA of the CDR3 is TGTGCCAGCAGCAAAGAAACGGGGGTCTATGGCTACACCTTC. This codes for CASSKETGVYGYTF.